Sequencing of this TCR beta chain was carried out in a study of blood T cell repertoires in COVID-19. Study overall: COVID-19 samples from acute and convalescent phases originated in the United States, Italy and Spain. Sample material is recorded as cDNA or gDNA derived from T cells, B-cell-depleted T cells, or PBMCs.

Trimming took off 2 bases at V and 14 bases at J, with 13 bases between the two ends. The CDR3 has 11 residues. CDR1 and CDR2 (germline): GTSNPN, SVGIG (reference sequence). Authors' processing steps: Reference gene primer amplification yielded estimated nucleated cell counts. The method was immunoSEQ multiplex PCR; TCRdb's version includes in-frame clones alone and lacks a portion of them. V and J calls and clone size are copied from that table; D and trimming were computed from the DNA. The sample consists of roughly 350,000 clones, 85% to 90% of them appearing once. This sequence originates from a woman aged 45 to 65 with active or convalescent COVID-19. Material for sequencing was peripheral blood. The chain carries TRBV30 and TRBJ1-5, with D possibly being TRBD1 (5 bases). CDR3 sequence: CAWSRGESEHF. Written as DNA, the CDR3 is TGTGCCTGGAGTCGGGGGGAATCGGAGCATTTT.